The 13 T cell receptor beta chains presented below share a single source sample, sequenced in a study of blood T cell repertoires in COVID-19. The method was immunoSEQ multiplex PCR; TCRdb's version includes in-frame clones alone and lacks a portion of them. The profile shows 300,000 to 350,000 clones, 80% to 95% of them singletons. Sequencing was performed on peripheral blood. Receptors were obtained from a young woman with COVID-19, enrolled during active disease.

Here the CDR3 DNA reads TGTGCCAGCAGTGAGGAGCGGGGGGCGGGTGAAAAACTGTTTTTT. Translation: CASSEERGAGEKLFF. The rearrangement uses TRBV2 and TRBJ1-4; TRBD1 might be the D (6 bases). V shed 3 bases and J shed 7 bases, with 15 bases lying between them. Germline V lookup: CDR1 SNHLY, CDR2 FYNNEI. The CDR3 spans 15 residues.

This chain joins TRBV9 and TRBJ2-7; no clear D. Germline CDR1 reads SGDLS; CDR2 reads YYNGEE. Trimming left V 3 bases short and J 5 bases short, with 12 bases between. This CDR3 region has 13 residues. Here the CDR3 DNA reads TGTGCCAGCAGCGCGGCGGATGGTCACGAGCAGTACTTC. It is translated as CASSAADGHEQYF. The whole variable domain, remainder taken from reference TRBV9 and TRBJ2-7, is DSGVTQTPKHLITATGQRVTLRCSPRSGDLSVYWYQQSLDQGLQFLIQYYNGEERAKGNILERFSAQQFPDLHSELNLSSLELGDSALYFCASSAADGHEQYFGPGTRLTVT.

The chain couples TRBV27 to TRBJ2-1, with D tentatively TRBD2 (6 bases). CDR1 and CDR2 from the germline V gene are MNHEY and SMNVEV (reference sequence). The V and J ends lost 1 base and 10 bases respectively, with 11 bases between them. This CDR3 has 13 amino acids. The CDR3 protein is CASSLLDSGEQFF. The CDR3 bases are TGTGCCAGCAGTTTATTGGATAGCGGAGAGCAGTTCTTC.

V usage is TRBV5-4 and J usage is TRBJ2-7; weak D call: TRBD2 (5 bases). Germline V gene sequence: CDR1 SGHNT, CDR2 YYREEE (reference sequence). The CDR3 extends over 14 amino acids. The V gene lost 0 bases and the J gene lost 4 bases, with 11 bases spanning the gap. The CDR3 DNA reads TGTGCCAGCAGCTTGGAAGGCAGGACTTACGAGCAGTACTTC. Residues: CASSLEGRTYEQYF.

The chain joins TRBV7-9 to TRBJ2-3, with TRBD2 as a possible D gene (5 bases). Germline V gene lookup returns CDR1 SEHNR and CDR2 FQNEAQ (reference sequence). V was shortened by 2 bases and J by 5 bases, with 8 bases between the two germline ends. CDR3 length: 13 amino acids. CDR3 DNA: TGTGCCAGCAGCTTACTGGCGGGAGATACGCAGTATTTT. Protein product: CASSLLAGDTQYF.

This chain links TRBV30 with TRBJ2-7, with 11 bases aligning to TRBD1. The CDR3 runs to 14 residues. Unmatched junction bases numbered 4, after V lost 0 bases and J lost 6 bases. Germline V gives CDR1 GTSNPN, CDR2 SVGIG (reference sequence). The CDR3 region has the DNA TGTGCCTGGAGTGTTACCGGGACAGGGGGCGAGCAGTACTTC. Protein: CAWSVTGTGGEQYF. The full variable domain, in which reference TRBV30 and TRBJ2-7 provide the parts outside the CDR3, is SQTIHQWPATLVQPVGSPLSLECTVEGTSNPNLYWYRQAAGRGLQLLFYSVGIGQISSEVPQNLSASRPQDRQFILSSKKLLLSDSGFYLCAWSVTGTGGEQYFGPGTRLTVT.

DNA of the CDR3: TGTGCCAGCAGCCCAGCCGGGGAGGGCCCTATCTCGGGAAAACTGTTTTTT. As protein: CASSPAGEGPISGKLFF. The chain combines TRBV7-9 with TRBJ1-4; D is unresolved. Germline CDR1 is SEHNR and CDR2 is FQNEAQ (reference sequence). This CDR3 has 17 amino acids. V shed 5 bases and J shed 10 bases, with 26 bases lying between them.

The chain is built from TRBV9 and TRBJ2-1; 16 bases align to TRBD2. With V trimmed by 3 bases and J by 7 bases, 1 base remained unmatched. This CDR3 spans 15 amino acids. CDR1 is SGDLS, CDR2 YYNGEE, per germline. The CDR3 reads CASSAGLAGGNEQFF. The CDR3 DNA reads TGTGCCAGCAGCGCGGGACTAGCGGGAGGGAATGAGCAGTTCTTC.

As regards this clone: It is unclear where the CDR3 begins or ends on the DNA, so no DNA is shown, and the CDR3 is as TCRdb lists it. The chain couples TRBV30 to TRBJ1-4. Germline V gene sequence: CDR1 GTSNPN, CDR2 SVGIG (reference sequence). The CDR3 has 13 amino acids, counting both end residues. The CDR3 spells CAWSVLLYEKLFF.

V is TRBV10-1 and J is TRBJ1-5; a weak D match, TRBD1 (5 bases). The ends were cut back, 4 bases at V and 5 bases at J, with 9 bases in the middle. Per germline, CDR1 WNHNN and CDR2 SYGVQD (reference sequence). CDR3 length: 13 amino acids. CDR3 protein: CASSVGGDQPQHF. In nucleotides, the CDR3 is TGCGCCAGCAGTGTGGGGGGGGATCAGCCCCAGCATTTT.

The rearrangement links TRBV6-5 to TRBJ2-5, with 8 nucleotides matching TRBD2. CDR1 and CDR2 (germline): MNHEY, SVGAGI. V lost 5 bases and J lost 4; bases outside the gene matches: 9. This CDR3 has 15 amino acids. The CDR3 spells CASSLFLAGGETQYF. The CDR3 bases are TGTGCCAGCAGTCTCTTTCTGGCGGGAGGAGAGACCCAGTACTTC.

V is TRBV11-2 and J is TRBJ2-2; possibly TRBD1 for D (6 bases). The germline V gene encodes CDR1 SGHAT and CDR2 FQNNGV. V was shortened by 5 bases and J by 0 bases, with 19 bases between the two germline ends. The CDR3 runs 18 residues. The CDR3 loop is CASSEGGYGISNTGELFF. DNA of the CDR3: TGTGCCAGCAGCGAAGGGGGTTATGGGATATCGAACACCGGGGAGCTGTTTTTT.

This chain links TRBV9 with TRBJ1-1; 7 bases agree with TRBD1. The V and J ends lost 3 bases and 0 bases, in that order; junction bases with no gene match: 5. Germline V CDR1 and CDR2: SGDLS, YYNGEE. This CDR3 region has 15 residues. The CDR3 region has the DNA TGTGCCAGCAGCGCCGGGGACAGCATGAACACTGAAGCTTTCTTT. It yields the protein CASSAGDSMNTEAFF.